Below are 3 T cell receptor beta chains sequenced from a single sample in a study of cytotoxic CD8 clonotypes in ibrutinib-treated CLL. The repertoire was sequenced with immunoSEQ multiplex PCR; TCRdb's copy has only in-frame clones and lacks some. The sample includes approximately 140,000 clones, roughly 77% of them seen just once. The sample was PBMCs, taken after 12 months of ibrutinib treatment. The receptors were sampled from a human donor with chronic lymphocytic leukemia.

This chain connects TRBV7-9 to TRBJ2-3, with 9 bases identical to TRBD2. Germline CDR1 and CDR2: SEHNR and FQNEAQ (reference sequence). J lost 1 base, V lost 4 bases, and 15 bases had no gene match. The CDR3 covers 19 residues. The CDR3 DNA is TGTGCCAGCAGCTCCGAGGTCGGGGCTAGCGGGACCCGCACAGATACGCAGTATTTT. Residues: CASSSEVGASGTRTDTQYF.

This clone was observed many times. This chain connects TRBV6-5 to TRBJ2-7; no clear D. Germline-derived CDR1 and CDR2 are MNHEY and SVGAGI. The CDR3 sequence is 12 residues long. V shed 5 bases and J shed 4 bases, with 9 bases lying between them. CDR3 residues: CASSPDRYEQYF. CDR3 nucleotide sequence: TGTGCCAGCAGTCCCGACCGGTACGAGCAGTACTTC.

The chain recombines TRBV7-9 with TRBJ2-5, with D uncertain. The CDR3 consists of 13 residues. The germline gives CDR1 SEHNR, CDR2 FQNEAQ (reference sequence). The V end lost 3 bases, the J end lost 1 base, and 6 bases lay between the germline ends. The chain's CDR3 is CASSFGSQETQYF. In DNA, the CDR3 is TGTGCCAGCAGCTTCGGCAGCCAAGAGACCCAGTACTTC.